The source of this T cell receptor (beta chain) is a study of cytotoxic CD8 clonotypes in ibrutinib-treated CLL (dated by TCRdb to about 2021). Background for the entire study: In this cohort, 15 patients were treatment-naive and ten to eleven were relapsed/refractory, while 17 to 18 had unmutated IGHV. Every remission and progressive disease sample was obtained while ibrutinib was still being received by the patients. Partial responses were observed in 24 patients and complete responses in 2; after a median follow-up of 68 months, remission was maintained in 14 patients and progression was observed in roughly 12. Cryopreserved peripheral blood mononuclear cells were obtained before treatment, at response, and at either sustained remission or disease progression. Of the approximately 86 participants in the trial, roughly 25 had longitudinal samples available. On average, each sample yielded around 270,000 productive templates and about 94,000 productive rearrangements. The response samples were drawn at a median of roughly eleven months into treatment, with a range of roughly 6 to 40 months.

On a MiSeq, deep resolution sequencing aimed for a depth between 1 in 1 million and 1 in 200,000 T cells, with each clonotype covered approximately 9.2x on average. The immunoSEQ hsTCRB Kit was used to generate the TCR beta libraries. As for how the authors treated the data: The data were analyzed with ImmunoSEQ Analyzer and ImmunoSEQ Data Assistant, and V, D and J gene assignments followed IMGT definitions. Clonality, which ranges from 0 to 1, was calculated as one minus the normalized Shannon entropy of productive rearrangement frequencies. Public clonotype analysis was restricted to overrepresented clonotypes comprising at least 0.05% of each patient's repertoire. About a dozen age-matched healthy donor repertoires from immuneACCESS served as clonality controls. TCRdb provides this immuneACCESS table in a form limited to in-frame rearrangements. Some clones are lacking; in checked studies, under half of them reflect an unresolved V gene, and why the rest are absent is not known. That table is the source of V, J and clone size, and D and trimming were worked out from the DNA. This sample lists approximately 320,000 clones; 67% were detected once. The top ten hold 5% to 6.5% of the sample.

The germline V gene gives CDR1 as SGHRS and CDR2 as YFSETQ. Spanning cysteine to phenylalanine, the CDR3 consists of 14 amino acids. Of all the DNA, just the CDR3 is kept, 42 bases in frame from base 1. At the junction V is shortened by 3 bases and J by 1 base, with 10 bases in between. In its sample, this clone was seen a few times. The antigen it recognizes is unknown. The input lacks base qualities; no much larger clone sits a single base away. Points the paper makes about the study in general: Public clonotypes were rare and either contracted or stayed stable during treatment, and the rise in clonality at ibrutinib response reflected the expansion of private clonotypes. Lymph node repertoires were not examined, and the timing of sampling was not matched between patients in sustained remission and those whose disease progressed. Clonality increased at ibrutinib response, stayed stable in sustained remission, and fell back toward baseline at progression. Baseline clonality was found to be higher than that of age-matched healthy donors and was strongly correlated with circulating CD8+ T-cell counts.

For TCR beta library preparation, about 2.2 micrograms of genomic DNA were extracted from the cryopreserved PBMCs. Longitudinal blood samples from CLL patients receiving ibrutinib monotherapy were subjected to high-throughput TCR beta sequencing. Patients were enrolled in a phase 2 open-label single-center ibrutinib monotherapy trial. This specimen was PBMCs, taken after 36 months of ibrutinib treatment. This clonotype was obtained from a human donor with chronic lymphocytic leukemia. This sequence uses TRBV5-1 and TRBJ2-5; the D gene is not confidently resolved. The DNA reads as follows: TGCGCCAGCAGCTCGGAGCAGTCCCAAGAGACCCAGTACTTC. Its coded protein is CASSSEQSQETQYF.